This entry concerns a single T cell receptor (beta chain). CDR3 length: 13 amino acids. CDR1 and CDR2 (germline): ENHRY, SYGVKD. V was clipped by 6 bases and J by 0 bases, with 9 bases between them. The data stem from a study of blood T cells in healthy people across ages. Primers used in a second PCR of about 7 to 11 cycles were a sample-barcoded 5' primer and a J-beta primer mix. A single record per CDR3 protein comes from TCRdb applying MiXCR to the 5' RACE reads. In the table there are about 1 million distinct CDR3 sequences, more than 40% of which are singletons. Sample: blood. This sequence originates from a woman aged 55-70 years in good health. The chain uses TRBV10-3 and TRBJ2-7; D is undetermined. The CDR3 nucleotides are TGTGCCATCAGCGGCAGAAACTCCTACGAGCAGTACTTC. This gives the protein CAISGRNSYEQYF.